This T cell receptor (beta chain) was retrieved from a study of early T cells in non-severe SARS-CoV-2 infection. For the study at large: Sequencing of bulk RNA from unsorted whole blood was done, without chain pairing.

Study results and caveats: Anti-spike CD8 specificities were favored by VDJdb matching, whose results missed private and CD4 specificities.

Unique molecular identifiers were attached to individual cDNA molecules. MiXCR, run by TCRdb on the 5' RACE reads, gives a single entry per CDR3 protein. The table has tens of thousands of distinct CDR3 sequences, over 9.5% seen once. Points on this clonotype: Its specificity is unknown.

V shed 6 bases and J 1 base; nucleotides not matched to a gene: 4. Germline V gives CDR1 ENHRY, CDR2 SYGVKD. This CDR3 spans 16 amino acids. The sequence came from an adult who was a healthcare worker with PCR-confirmed SARS-CoV-2 infection or an uninfected control (not recorded which). Here the sequenced sample was whole blood, taken at baseline. The J gene is TRBJ2-6, the V gene TRBV10-3, with 9 bases identical to TRBD1. The CDR3, as DNA: TGTGCCATCAGCCGACAGGGGGAATCTGGGGCCAACGTCCTGACTTTC. It codes for CAISRQGESGANVLTF.